A single T cell receptor beta chain is shown here with its context. Its antigen remains unknown. Selected positively for CCR7 and CD45RO-negative, naive CD8 cells excluded terminally differentiated effector memory CD45RA+ cells. Sequencing used immunoSEQ multiplex PCR; TCRdb keeps in-frame clones, though not all of them. This table holds about 2.1 million clones, around 95% found once. This specimen belongs to a study of shared clonotypes between healthy human individuals. General study results and limits: Depth was large, yet rarefaction showed that sorted-subset sequencing was incomplete.

Germline V gene data show CDR1 as SEHNR and CDR2 as FQNEAQ (reference sequence). Trimming took 5 bases from V and 0 from J, leaving 16 bases between them. The CDR3 totals 16 residues. The sequence came from a man aged 18 to 35 in good health. Some clones in this sample may be carry-over from other donors' samples. Sequenced material: naive CD8+ T cells from PBMCs. This chain connects TRBV7-9 to TRBJ1-1; no definite D call. The CDR3 loop reads CASSEAKEVLNTEAFF. The DNA of the CDR3 is TGTGCCAGCAGCGAAGCCAAGGAGGTATTGAACACTGAAGCTTTCTTT.